This is a list of T cell receptor beta chains from one sample in a study of shared clonotypes between healthy human individuals. The data were produced by immunoSEQ multiplex PCR, yet TCRdb's version contains in-frame clones alone and is incomplete. Altogether 650,000 to 750,000 clones are present, roughly 78% being singletons, with the ten largest covering 1.8%. The sequenced material came from memory CD4+ T cells sorted from blood. These receptor sequences come from a woman aged 25 to 45 in good health. The CDR3 runs from the conserved cysteine through the conserved F or W. A D gene is named only where the DNA matches it firmly. Size is omitted from some rows. Given values are once, few, many or a class for expanded clones.

d_call: -; j_call: TRBJ1-3; clone_size: once; v_call: TRBV4-1; cdr3_aa: CASSQDLQNSGNTIYF; cdr3_nt: TGCGCCAGCAGCCAAGATCTACAGAACTCTGGAAACACCATATATTTT
d_call: TRBD2; j_call: TRBJ2-7; clone_size: -; v_call: TRBV11-2; cdr3_aa: CASSPQLSGSGEQYF; cdr3_nt: TGTGCCAGCAGCCCCCAGCTCAGCGGGAGCGGAGAGCAGTACTTC
d_call: TRBD2; j_call: TRBJ2-3; clone_size: many; v_call: TRBV5-1; cdr3_aa: CASSFLGGPRDTQYF; cdr3_nt: TGCGCCAGCAGCTTCTTGGGAGGGCCTCGAGATACGCAGTATTTT
d_call: TRBD1; j_call: TRBJ1-2; clone_size: -; v_call: TRBV5-4; cdr3_aa: CASSPPPWDSNYGYTF; cdr3_nt: TGTGCCAGCAGCCCCCCCCCATGGGACAGTAACTATGGCTACACCTTC
d_call: -; j_call: TRBJ1-2; clone_size: -; v_call: TRBV19; cdr3_aa: CASISTGNPSGYGYTF; cdr3_nt: TGTGCCAGTATCTCTACGGGGAATCCTAGCGGGTATGGCTACACCTTC
d_call: TRBD1; j_call: TRBJ2-2; clone_size: -; v_call: TRBV7-6; cdr3_aa: CASSASGGFSTGELFF; cdr3_nt: TGTGCCAGCAGCGCATCAGGGGGCTTTAGCACCGGGGAGCTGTTTTTT
d_call: TRBD1; j_call: TRBJ2-1; clone_size: few; v_call: TRBV18; cdr3_aa: CASSRDRDSYNEQFF; cdr3_nt: TGTGCCAGCTCAAGGGACAGGGACTCCTACAATGAGCAGTTCTTC
d_call: -; j_call: TRBJ1-1; clone_size: once; v_call: TRBV10-3; cdr3_aa: CAISESGVEAFF; cdr3_nt: TGTGCCATCAGTGAGTCGGGAGTTGAAGCTTTCTTT
d_call: -; j_call: TRBJ2-3; clone_size: -; v_call: TRBV7-9; cdr3_aa: CASLDRELTDTQYF; cdr3_nt: TGTGCCAGTTTAGACAGAGAACTCACAGATACGCAGTATTTT
d_call: -; j_call: TRBJ2-2; clone_size: -; v_call: TRBV5-1; cdr3_aa: CASSHGSVTGELFF; cdr3_nt: TGCGCCAGCAGCCACGGGTCAGTCACCGGGGAGCTGTTTTTT
d_call: -; j_call: TRBJ2-6; clone_size: once; v_call: TRBV5-4; cdr3_aa: CASSFLGRGANVLTF; cdr3_nt: TGTGCCAGCAGCTTTCTGGGCAGAGGGGCCAACGTCCTGACTTTC
d_call: -; j_call: TRBJ1-3; clone_size: -; v_call: TRBV25-1; cdr3_aa: CASSEWGNSGNTIYF; cdr3_nt: TGTGCCAGCAGTGAATGGGGGAACTCTGGAAACACCATATATTTT
d_call: -; j_call: TRBJ2-1; clone_size: -; v_call: TRBV27; cdr3_aa: CASSLRGGEQFF; cdr3_nt: TGTGCCAGCAGTTTAAGGGGGGGCGAGCAGTTCTTC
d_call: -; j_call: TRBJ2-6; clone_size: -; v_call: TRBV10-1; cdr3_aa: CASSESSGANVLTF; cdr3_nt: TGCGCCAGCAGTGAGTCCTCTGGGGCCAACGTCCTGACTTTC
d_call: TRBD1; j_call: TRBJ1-1; clone_size: -; v_call: TRBV18; cdr3_aa: CASSTMTGANTEAFF; cdr3_nt: TGTGCCAGCTCAACCATGACAGGGGCGAACACTGAAGCTTTCTTT